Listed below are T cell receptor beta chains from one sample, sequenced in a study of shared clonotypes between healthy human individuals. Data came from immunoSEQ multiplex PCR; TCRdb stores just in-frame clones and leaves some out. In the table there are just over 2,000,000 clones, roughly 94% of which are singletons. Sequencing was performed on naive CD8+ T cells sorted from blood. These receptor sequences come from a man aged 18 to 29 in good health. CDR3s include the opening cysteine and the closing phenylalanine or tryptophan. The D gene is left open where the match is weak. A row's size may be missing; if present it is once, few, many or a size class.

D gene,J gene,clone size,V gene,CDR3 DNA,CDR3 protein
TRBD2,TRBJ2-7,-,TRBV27,TGTGCCAGCAGTTTACGGTGGACTAGCGGTTACGAGCAGTACTTC,CASSLRWTSGYEQYF
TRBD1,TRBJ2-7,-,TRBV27,TGTGCCAGCAGTTTCACAGGGGACGAGCAGTACTTC,CASSFTGDEQYF
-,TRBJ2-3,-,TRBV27,TGTGCCAGCAGTTTTTTGAGTGCTTCAGATACGCAGTATTTT,CASSFLSASDTQYF
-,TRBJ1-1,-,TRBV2,TGTGCCAGCAGTTCAAACACTGAAGCTTTCTTT,CASSSNTEAFF
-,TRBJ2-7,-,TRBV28,TGTGCCAGCAGTTTTCGAGGGGTCGGCGAGCAGTACTTC,CASSFRGVGEQYF
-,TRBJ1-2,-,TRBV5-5,TGTGCCAGCAGCTTGGCCGGTCGGGGGGCCATCTATGGCTACACCTTC,CASSLAGRGAIYGYTF
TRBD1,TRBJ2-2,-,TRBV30,TGTGCCTGGAGTGTGAACAGGGGGCTACTAAACACCGGGGAGCTGTTTTTT,CAWSVNRGLLNTGELFF
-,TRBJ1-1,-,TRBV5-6,TGTGCCAGCAGCCTGGGGACGGGTAACACTGAAGCTTTCTTT,CASSLGTGNTEAFF
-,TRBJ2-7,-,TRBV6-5,TGTGCCAGCTCCTCAGGGTCCGGGAACGAGCAGTACTTC,CASSSGSGNEQYF
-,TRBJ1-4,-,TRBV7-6,TGTGCCAGCAGCTTAACCCGCCAACGCTTGAATGAAAAACTGTTTTTT,CASSLTRQRLNEKLFF
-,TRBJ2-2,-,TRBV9,TGTGCCAGCAGCGAGACAAACACCGGGGAGCTGTTTTTT,CASSETNTGELFF
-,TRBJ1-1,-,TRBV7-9,TGTGCCAGCAGCTTCGACGGGACTGAAGCTTTCTTT,CASSFDGTEAFF
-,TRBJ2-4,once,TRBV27,TGTGCCAGCAGTTTGATCGGGGATCGCATTCAGTACTTC,CASSLIGDRIQYF
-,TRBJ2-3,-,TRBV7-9,TGTGCCAGCAGCTGGTACACAGATACGCAGTATTTT,CASSWYTDTQYF
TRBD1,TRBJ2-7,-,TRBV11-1,TGTGCCAGCAGCCACGGACAGGGCGCCTACGAGCAGTACTTC,CASSHGQGAYEQYF
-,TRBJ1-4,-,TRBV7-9,TGTGCCAGCAGCTTTGGGTGGGAGGGTGAAAAACTGTTTTTT,CASSFGWEGEKLFF
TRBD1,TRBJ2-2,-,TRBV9,TGTGCCAGCAGCGGACCAGGACAGGGTGGATCCGGGGAGCTGTTTTTT,CASSGPGQGGSGELFF
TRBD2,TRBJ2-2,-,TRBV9,TGTGCCAGCACCCCCCAGGGCGGGGGCGGGGAGCTGTTTTTT,CASTPQGGGGELFF
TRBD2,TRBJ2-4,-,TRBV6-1,TGTGCCAGCAGTGACCGACTAGCGGGAGGGATTGGAACCAAAAACATTCAGTACTTC,CASSDRLAGGIGTKNIQYF
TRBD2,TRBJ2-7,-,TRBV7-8,TGTGCCAGCAGCTTAGTCGGGGGGGCCGACGAGCAGTACTTC,CASSLVGGADEQYF
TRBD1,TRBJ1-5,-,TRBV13,TGTGCCAGCAGCTTAGGACGAGGACAGGGGAGTCAGCCCCAGCATTTT,CASSLGRGQGSQPQHF
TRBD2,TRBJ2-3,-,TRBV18,TGTGCCAGCTTAACCGGGACTAGCGGGGACACAGATACGCAGTATTTT,CASLTGTSGDTDTQYF
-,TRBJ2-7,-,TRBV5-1,TGCGCCAGCAGCTTGAGTGTAGACTACGAGCAGTACTTC,CASSLSVDYEQYF
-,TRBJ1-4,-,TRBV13,TGTGCCAGCAGGCCCCGGGGGAATGAAAAACTGTTTTTT,CASRPRGNEKLFF
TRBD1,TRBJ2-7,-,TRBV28,TGTGCCAGCAGCCATCCTGGACAGGGGCCATACGAGCAGTACTTC,CASSHPGQGPYEQYF
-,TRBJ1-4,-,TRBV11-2,TGTGCCAGCAGCTTAGTTGGGGGGCTTAATGAAAAACTGTTTTTT,CASSLVGGLNEKLFF